This T cell receptor beta chain was identified during a study of blood T cell repertoires in COVID-19 (dated by TCRdb to 2018 to 2021). With regard to the full study: The collaborator samples originated in the United States, Italy and Spain and spanned the acute and convalescent phases of COVID-19. The material from the prospective study consisted of cDNA or gDNA derived from T cells, B-cell-depleted T cells, or PBMCs. Deeply sampled blood TCRbeta repertoires from subjects exposed to, actively infected with, or recovered from COVID-19 were included in the dataset. The repertoires were released in a freely available public database intended as a resource for research on the immune response to SARS-CoV-2. The samples were drawn from two sources: the first 160 participants of the ongoing ImmuneRACE study, and over 1,000 subjects contributed by 6 global collaborators. A de-identified subject ID, COVID-19 status, age in years and sex were almost always included in the sample metadata. Where available, HLA class I and class II types were taken from metadata supplied by the sample provider and were not determined by assay-based typing.

The germline V gene yields SGHRS for CDR1 and YFSETQ for CDR2. From the cysteine through the phenylalanine, the CDR3 covers 13 amino acids. Here the CDR3 DNA is all that survives: 39 bases in frame from base 1. Between the V and J ends, shortened by 4 bases and 0 bases respectively, the junction contains 7 bases. The collaborating institutions used their own protocols to collect whole blood in K2EDTA tubes. For TCRbeta analysis, collaborators shipped samples as frozen whole blood, isolated PBMCs, or DNA extracted from either of those sample types. Findings and caveats that apply to the study as a whole: Clinical and demographic metadata were provided uncurated, with the amount varying by source and participant.

TCRbeta CDR3 regions were amplified from genomic DNA using the immunoSEQ Assay, a bias-controlled multiplex PCR. The study's processing was this. The number of nucleated cells in each sample was estimated from the amplification of reference gene primers within the assay. Sequence reads were collapsed and filtered to measure the absolute abundance of every unique TCRbeta CDR3 rearrangement. For each sample, productive Simpson clonality was calculated by taking the square root of Simpson's diversity index across productive rearrangements. The source is immuneACCESS, and TCRdb retained only in-frame sequences with V and J called. Part of the clones is not carried over; for the studies checked, unresolved V genes explain less than half of this, and the remainder is unexplained. That table is the source of V, J and clone size, and D and trimming were worked out from the DNA. In this sample the table shows about 150,000 clones, roughly 76% of which occur a single time. 7% to 9% of the sample rests with the top ten.

Regarding this clone: The antigen it recognizes is unknown. The sample holds no much larger clone one base away, and base qualities are not on file. Other nucleotide sequences from this sample produce the same CDR3.

The V gene is TRBV5-1 and the J gene is TRBJ1-1; a confident D gene designation cannot be given. The origin of this receptor is a human donor with acute or convalescent COVID-19. The donor label of this sample is uncertain. The sequenced material came from peripheral blood. CDR3 protein: CASSPQLNTEAFF. The DNA sequence is TGCGCCAGCAGCCCGCAGTTGAACACTGAAGCTTTCTTT.